This record concerns one TCR beta chain sequence. The antigen remains undetermined. This record comes from a study of shared clonotypes between healthy human individuals. Data came from immunoSEQ multiplex PCR; TCRdb stores just in-frame clones and leaves some out. The data show some 2.4 million clones, 93% seen once. Adults of Caucasian background living in Nashville, Tennessee made up all donors. CDR1 is SGHVS and CDR2 is FQNEAQ in the germline V gene. The CDR3 length is 17 residues. Trimming took 5 bases from V and 0 from J, leaving 17 bases between them. Whole-study results and caveats: Non-shared clonotypes had lower generation probabilities than those shared by all four donors.

The chain is built from TRBV7-8 and TRBJ1-3; no reliable D call. The material sequenced was naive CD4+ T cells from PBMCs. Subset in this sample: CD45RA+ positively selected. The receptor was derived from a man aged 18 to 29 in good health. Some clones in this sample may be carry-over from other donors' samples. As DNA, the CDR3 is TGTGCCAGCAGCACACCCAGGACGGGAAACTCTGGAAACACCATATATTTT. This encodes CASSTPRTGNSGNTIYF.